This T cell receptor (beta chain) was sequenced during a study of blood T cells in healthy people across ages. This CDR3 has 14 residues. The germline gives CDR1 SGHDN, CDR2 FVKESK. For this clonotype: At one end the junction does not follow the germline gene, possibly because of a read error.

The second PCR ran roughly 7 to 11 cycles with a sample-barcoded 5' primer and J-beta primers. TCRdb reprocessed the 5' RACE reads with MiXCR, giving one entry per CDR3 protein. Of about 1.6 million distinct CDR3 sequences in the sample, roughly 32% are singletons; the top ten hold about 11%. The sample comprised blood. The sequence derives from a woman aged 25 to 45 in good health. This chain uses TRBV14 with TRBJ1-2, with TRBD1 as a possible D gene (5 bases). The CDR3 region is CASSGFGDGKSYIF. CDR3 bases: TGTGCCAGCAGTGGTTTTGGGGACGGGAAAAGCTACATCTTC. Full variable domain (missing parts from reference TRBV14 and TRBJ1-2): EAGVTQFPSHSVIEKGQTVTLRCDPISGHDNLYWYRRVMGKEIKFLLHFVKESKQDESGMPNNRFLAERTGGTYSTLKVQPAELEDSGVYFCASSGFGDGKSYIFGSGTRLTVV.